This TCR beta chain is from a study of T cell responses to AZD1222 COVID-19 vaccine. This CDR3 has 12 amino acids. Per germline, CDR1 KGHSH and CDR2 LQKENI. V dropped 4 bases and J dropped 1 base, with 4 bases sitting between them. Clones were sequenced by immunoSEQ multiplex PCR, and TCRdb holds only the in-frame ones, with some missing. The sample has 75,000 to 100,000 clones; around 83% are singletons. This TCR derives from an adult in good health. This chain joins TRBV18 and TRBJ2-5; D unresolved. Here the sequenced sample was peripheral blood, taken on day 0 of AZD1222 vaccination. The CDR3 loop is CASSRIQETQYF. CDR3 sequence (DNA): TGTGCCAGCTCACGGATCCAAGAGACCCAGTACTTC.